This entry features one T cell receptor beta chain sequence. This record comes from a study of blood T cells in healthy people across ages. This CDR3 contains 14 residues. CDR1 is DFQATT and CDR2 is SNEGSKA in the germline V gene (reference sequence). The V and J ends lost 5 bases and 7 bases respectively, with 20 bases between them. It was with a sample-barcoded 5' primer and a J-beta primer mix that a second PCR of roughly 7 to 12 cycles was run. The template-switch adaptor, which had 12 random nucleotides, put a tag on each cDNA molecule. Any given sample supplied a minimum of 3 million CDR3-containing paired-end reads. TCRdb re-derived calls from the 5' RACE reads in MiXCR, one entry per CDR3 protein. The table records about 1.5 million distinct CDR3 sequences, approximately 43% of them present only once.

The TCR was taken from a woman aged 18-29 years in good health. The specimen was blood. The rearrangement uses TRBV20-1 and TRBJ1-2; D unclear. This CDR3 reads CSARPEAEVFGYTF. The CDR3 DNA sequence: TGCAGTGCTCGCCCGGAGGCAGAAGTATTTGGCTACACCTTC.